Listed below are T cell receptor beta chains from one sample, sequenced in a study of shared clonotypes between healthy human individuals. Sequencing used immunoSEQ multiplex PCR; TCRdb keeps in-frame clones, though not all of them. The sample lists over a million clones; 95% to 97% were seen once. Sequencing input: naive CD4+ T cells sorted from blood. All receptors come from a man aged 30 to 39 in good health. Each CDR3 is given with its conserved first and last residue. Fields, in order: clone size, D gene, J gene, V gene, CDR3 DNA, CDR3 protein. A D gene is named only where the DNA matches it firmly. Rows give clone size only sometimes, using once, few, many, or a class for an expanded clone.

clone_size: once; d_call: .; j_call: TRBJ2-7; v_call: TRBV14; cdr3_nt: TGTGCCAGCAGCCAAGTACTGGGGGGCGAGCAGTACTTC; cdr3_aa: CASSQVLGGEQYF
clone_size: .; d_call: .; j_call: TRBJ2-7; v_call: TRBV28; cdr3_nt: TGTGCCAGCAGTTTATGGATTGGGACACTTACTCTCTACGAGCAGTACTTC; cdr3_aa: CASSLWIGTLTLYEQYF
clone_size: .; d_call: .; j_call: TRBJ1-5; v_call: TRBV4-3; cdr3_nt: TGCGCCAGCAGCCAAGATAGGCTCTCCAATCAGCCCCAGCATTTT; cdr3_aa: CASSQDRLSNQPQHF
clone_size: once; d_call: TRBD2; j_call: TRBJ2-2; v_call: TRBV19; cdr3_nt: TGTGCCAGTAGCCGGGGGGGTGCCGGGGAGCTGTTTTTT; cdr3_aa: CASSRGGAGELFF
clone_size: .; d_call: .; j_call: TRBJ2-7; v_call: TRBV18; cdr3_nt: TGTGCCAGCTCACCGGAAGTTAGCTCCTACGAGCAGTACTTC; cdr3_aa: CASSPEVSSYEQYF
clone_size: .; d_call: .; j_call: TRBJ2-7; v_call: TRBV7-2; cdr3_nt: TGTGCCAGCAGCGAGCGGAGGGGGACCTACGAGCAGTACTTC; cdr3_aa: CASSERRGTYEQYF
clone_size: .; d_call: .; j_call: TRBJ2-6; v_call: TRBV4-3; cdr3_nt: TGCGCCAGCAGCCAAGTCGGGGCTGGGGCCAACGTCCTGACTTTC; cdr3_aa: CASSQVGAGANVLTF
clone_size: .; d_call: TRBD2; j_call: TRBJ2-7; v_call: TRBV18; cdr3_nt: TGTGCCAGCTCACCGACTAGCGGGAGTAGCTACGAGCAGTACTTC; cdr3_aa: CASSPTSGSSYEQYF
clone_size: .; d_call: TRBD1; j_call: TRBJ2-7; v_call: TRBV18; cdr3_nt: TGTGCCAGCTCACCACCGACAGGGGGATTCTACGAGCAGTACTTC; cdr3_aa: CASSPPTGGFYEQYF
clone_size: .; d_call: .; j_call: TRBJ1-5; v_call: TRBV21-1; cdr3_nt: TGTGCCAGCATCAATCAGCCCCAGCATTTT; cdr3_aa: CASINQPQHF
clone_size: .; d_call: .; j_call: TRBJ1-3; v_call: TRBV18; cdr3_nt: TGTGCCAGCTCACCACCCCCAGGGGTTGGAAACACCATATATTTT; cdr3_aa: CASSPPPGVGNTIYF
clone_size: .; d_call: .; j_call: TRBJ2-7; v_call: TRBV27; cdr3_nt: TGTGCCAGCAGTTTGCCCGGGACGCCGACCTACGAGCAGTACTTC; cdr3_aa: CASSLPGTPTYEQYF
clone_size: .; d_call: .; j_call: TRBJ2-3; v_call: TRBV5-4; cdr3_nt: TGTGCCAGCAGCCGCGGGGGCAGGGCCCCAGATACGCAGTATTTT; cdr3_aa: CASSRGGRAPDTQYF
clone_size: .; d_call: .; j_call: TRBJ2-4; v_call: TRBV18; cdr3_nt: TGTGCCAGCTCACCAAAACTAGCCGCGGAGATTCAGTACTTC; cdr3_aa: CASSPKLAAEIQYF
clone_size: .; d_call: TRBD2; j_call: TRBJ2-1; v_call: TRBV11-2; cdr3_nt: TGTGCCAGCAGCTCGCTAGCGGGAGCCTACAATGAGCAGTTCTTC; cdr3_aa: CASSSLAGAYNEQFF
clone_size: .; d_call: .; j_call: TRBJ2-7; v_call: TRBV28; cdr3_nt: TGTGCCAGCAGTTTAAGAAGGGCTATTCCAAACTACGAGCAGTACTTC; cdr3_aa: CASSLRRAIPNYEQYF
clone_size: .; d_call: .; j_call: TRBJ1-1; v_call: TRBV2; cdr3_nt: TGTGCCAGCAGTGTTTTACCAAACGCTGAAGCTTTCTTT; cdr3_aa: CASSVLPNAEAFF
clone_size: .; d_call: TRBD1; j_call: TRBJ2-5; v_call: TRBV7-7; cdr3_nt: TGTGCTAGCAGCGTTAGACAGGGGGGACAAGAGACCCAGTACTTC; cdr3_aa: CASSVRQGGQETQYF
clone_size: once; d_call: .; j_call: TRBJ2-1; v_call: TRBV6-4; cdr3_nt: TGTGCCAGCAGTGAAGAAGGGGGATCGGGAAAGGGTGAGCAGTTCTTC; cdr3_aa: CASSEEGGSGKGEQFF
clone_size: once; d_call: .; j_call: TRBJ1-1; v_call: TRBV18; cdr3_nt: TGTGCCAGCTCGCCGCTGTCGAAGGTAGCAGGGGATGCTGCTTTCTTT; cdr3_aa: CASSPLSKVAGDAAFF
clone_size: .; d_call: .; j_call: TRBJ2-5; v_call: TRBV28; cdr3_nt: TGTGCCAGCAGTTTTAGAGGGCGAGAGACCCAGTACTTC; cdr3_aa: CASSFRGRETQYF
clone_size: .; d_call: TRBD2; j_call: TRBJ2-5; v_call: TRBV5-4; cdr3_nt: TGTGCCAGCAGCTTGCGTGGGACTAGCGGGAAAAAGACCCAGTACTTC; cdr3_aa: CASSLRGTSGKKTQYF
clone_size: .; d_call: .; j_call: TRBJ1-2; v_call: TRBV23-1; cdr3_nt: TGCGCCAGCAGTCCGAAGGGGTTGGATAACTATGGCTACACCTTC; cdr3_aa: CASSPKGLDNYGYTF
clone_size: .; d_call: TRBD2; j_call: TRBJ2-3; v_call: TRBV11-2; cdr3_nt: TGTGCCAGCACCAATGGGGGGGAGTGGGTTGGTGGCACAGATACGCAGTATTTT; cdr3_aa: CASTNGGEWVGGTDTQYF
clone_size: .; d_call: .; j_call: TRBJ2-7; v_call: TRBV27; cdr3_nt: TGTGCCAGCAGAAGCTCTAGGGGCCACGGGTACGAGCAGTACTTC; cdr3_aa: CASRSSRGHGYEQYF
clone_size: .; d_call: TRBD1; j_call: TRBJ2-7; v_call: TRBV2; cdr3_nt: TGTGCCACGAGGGACAGGGAGGGAAGCTACGAGCAGTACTTC; cdr3_aa: CATRDREGSYEQYF
clone_size: .; d_call: TRBD2; j_call: TRBJ2-1; v_call: TRBV4-3; cdr3_nt: TGCGCCAGCAGCCACGAGGGGGGGGTGCTAGCGGGCGTCTACAATGAGCAGTTCTTC; cdr3_aa: CASSHEGGVLAGVYNEQFF
clone_size: .; d_call: TRBD1; j_call: TRBJ1-5; v_call: TRBV7-2; cdr3_nt: TGTGCCAGCAGCTCGAGGGGGACAGGGGCTCAGCCCCAGCATTTT; cdr3_aa: CASSSRGTGAQPQHF
clone_size: .; d_call: TRBD2; j_call: TRBJ2-7; v_call: TRBV19; cdr3_nt: TGTGCCAGTAGTATAGAGACCCGACTAGCGGCTACCTACGAGCAGTACTTC; cdr3_aa: CASSIETRLAATYEQYF
clone_size: .; d_call: TRBD2; j_call: TRBJ2-3; v_call: TRBV27; cdr3_nt: TGTGCCAGCAGCCGACAACTAGCGGGAGGGTTAGATACGCAGTATTTT; cdr3_aa: CASSRQLAGGLDTQYF
clone_size: .; d_call: .; j_call: TRBJ2-7; v_call: TRBV4-2; cdr3_nt: TGTGCCAGCAGCCCCGTTCCCGCCGGGACAGCGGGCGAGCAGTACTTC; cdr3_aa: CASSPVPAGTAGEQYF
clone_size: .; d_call: .; j_call: TRBJ2-1; v_call: TRBV28; cdr3_nt: TGTGCCAGCAGCCTTCAATCCGGACGCAATGAGCAGTTCTTC; cdr3_aa: CASSLQSGRNEQFF
clone_size: .; d_call: .; j_call: TRBJ1-1; v_call: TRBV5-1; cdr3_nt: TGCGCCAGCAGCTTCCCGGGGGGCGACGGTGAAGCTTTCTTT; cdr3_aa: CASSFPGGDGEAFF
clone_size: .; d_call: .; j_call: TRBJ2-7; v_call: TRBV18; cdr3_nt: TGTGCCAGCTCACCAACACAGTCCCTGATCGAGCAGTACTTC; cdr3_aa: CASSPTQSLIEQYF
clone_size: .; d_call: TRBD2; j_call: TRBJ2-7; v_call: TRBV11-2; cdr3_nt: TGTGCCAGCAGCTTAGTTGGTAGCGGGCGATCCTACGAGCAGTACTTC; cdr3_aa: CASSLVGSGRSYEQYF
clone_size: .; d_call: .; j_call: TRBJ2-3; v_call: TRBV7-2; cdr3_nt: TGTGCCAGCAGCCTCATCCGGGGGGCGTCAGATACGCAGTATTTT; cdr3_aa: CASSLIRGASDTQYF
clone_size: .; d_call: .; j_call: TRBJ2-6; v_call: TRBV2; cdr3_nt: TGTGCCAGCAGTTCTGGGGCCAACGTCCTGACTTTC; cdr3_aa: CASSSGANVLTF
clone_size: .; d_call: .; j_call: TRBJ2-7; v_call: TRBV19; cdr3_nt: TGTGCCAGTAGTATGGAGGGACGGTTCTACGAGCAGTACTTC; cdr3_aa: CASSMEGRFYEQYF
clone_size: .; d_call: .; j_call: TRBJ2-1; v_call: TRBV20-1; cdr3_nt: TGCAGTGCTAGAGAAGGACTGAGAGGGTTCTTC; cdr3_aa: CSAREGLRGFF
clone_size: .; d_call: .; j_call: TRBJ1-1; v_call: TRBV18; cdr3_nt: TGTGCCAGCTCACAAAATAGTTTGAACACTGAAGCTTTCTTT; cdr3_aa: CASSQNSLNTEAFF
clone_size: .; d_call: .; j_call: TRBJ2-5; v_call: TRBV18; cdr3_nt: TGTGCCAGCTCATACCCTGTTGTTGCTAGGGGTCAAGAGACCCAGTACTTC; cdr3_aa: CASSYPVVARGQETQYF
clone_size: .; d_call: TRBD2; j_call: TRBJ2-7; v_call: TRBV2; cdr3_nt: TGTGCCAGCAATCCAGGGAGGGTAGCCCCCACCGAGCAGTACTTC; cdr3_aa: CASNPGRVAPTEQYF